This entry describes one TCR beta chain. As handled by the study authors: Reference gene primer amplification gave nucleated cell count estimates. Assay: immunoSEQ multiplex PCR; the TCRdb copy retains only in-frame clones and omits some. V and J calls plus clone size are reproduced from that table; the DNA served to infer D and trimming. The repertoire holds approximately 75,000 clones, with 80% to 90% as singletons. This entry comes from a study of blood T cell repertoires in COVID-19. Study overall: Researchers got acute and convalescent COVID-19 samples from the United States, Italy and Spain. PBMCs, B-cell-depleted T cells, or T cells were the source of the cDNA or gDNA that made up the material.

In Seattle, patients joined the study during active infection and were tracked longitudinally. Trimming removed 4 bases at V and 1 base at J, with 11 bases between. CDR1 MGHRA and CDR2 YSYEKL come from the germline V gene. The CDR3 has 15 residues. The chain combines TRBV4-1 with TRBJ1-5; the D gene is possibly TRBD1 (5 bases). Source material: peripheral blood. The TCR originated in a man older than 75 with COVID-19, enrolled during active disease. The CDR3 DNA reads TGCGCCAGCAGCCCCCGGGGGGAGAGCAATCAGCCCCAGCATTTT. This translates into CASSPRGESNQPQHF.